The clone carrying this TCR beta chain was counted at least ten times. These data are taken from a study of spatial heterogeneity in lung cancer. Study as a whole: A unique TCR and UMI combination showed up more than ten times in raw reads, on average.

Time point here: sample taken at primary tumor resection. Whole RNA, which was extracted from tumor, nontumor lung tissue or frozen PBMC, was sequenced without any cell sorting. Samples were obtained from 70 or so donors, all untreated early-stage non-small cell lung cancer patients. Germline V gene data show CDR1 as SGHVS and CDR2 as FQNEAQ. The V end was cut by 5 bases, the J end by 9 bases, with 11 bases between. The CDR3 has 12 amino acids. Every molecule of TCR cDNA had its own unique molecular identifier. TCRdb reanalysed the 5' RACE reads using MiXCR and keeps one entry per CDR3 protein. The sample carries 24,000 or so distinct CDR3 sequences, 5.5% to 8.5% recorded once.

The chain uses TRBV7-8 and TRBJ2-1; no clear D. This TCR was sampled from a male donor with early-stage non-small cell lung cancer. This sample comprised PBMCs, obtained at surgery. Written as DNA, the CDR3 is TGTGCCAGCAGCCCCCACCGGATTGAGCAGTTCTTC. This translates into CASSPHRIEQFF.